One sample yielded the 5 T cell receptor beta chains listed below, sequenced in a study of OX40 agonist ivuxolimab in advanced cancers. Data came from immunoSEQ multiplex PCR; TCRdb stores just in-frame clones and leaves some out. This sample has some 70,000 clones, with 88% found just once. This specimen was CD4+ or CD8+ T cells sorted from blood, taken in a trial of the OX40 agonist ivuxolimab. The receptors shown here come from an adult with an advanced solid tumor such as melanoma, head and neck, liver or kidney cancer.

This clone was observed a single time. The rearrangement links TRBV10-3 to TRBJ2-6; 10 bases agree with TRBD2. Germline loops: CDR1 ENHRY, CDR2 SYGVKD. This CDR3 comprises 17 residues. Trimming at V came to 2 bases and at J to 0 bases, leaving 1 base not matched to a gene. The CDR3 DNA is TGTGCCATCAGTGAGGAGCGGGGGGGCTCTGGGGCCAACGTCCTGACTTTC. This encodes CAISEERGGSGANVLTF.

The chain links TRBV5-4 to TRBJ2-7, with D perhaps TRBD1 or TRBD2 (5 bases each). Germline CDR1 is SGHNT and CDR2 is YYREEE (reference sequence). There are 14 residues in the CDR3. Trimming shortened V by 9 bases and J by 4 bases, and 20 bases separated the two germline ends. The CDR3: CATQRGTETYEQYF. The CDR3, as DNA: TGTGCCACCCAGCGTGGGACCGAGACGTACGAGCAGTACTTC.

The rearrangement uses TRBV2 and TRBJ1-5, with no clear D. This CDR3 is 13 amino acids long. With 6 bases removed from V and 9 bases from J, the gap between germline ends came to 15 bases. The germline gives CDR1 SNHLY, CDR2 FYNNEI. CDR3 in amino acids: CASSRNEGTPQHF. The CDR3 nucleotides read TGTGCCAGCAGCCGCAACGAAGGTACGCCCCAGCATTTT.

The rearrangement joins TRBV18 to TRBJ1-4, with D hard to call. The CDR3 extends over 14 amino acids. Germline values: CDR1 KGHSH, CDR2 LQKENI. With 2 bases removed from V and 5 bases from J, the gap between germline ends came to 9 bases. The CDR3 here is CASSPSGGNEKLFF. The CDR3 DNA is TGTGCCAGCTCACCATCAGGAGGGAATGAAAAACTGTTTTTT.

V usage is TRBV7-9 and J usage is TRBJ2-1; D is possibly TRBD1 (7 bases). The CDR3 length is 16 residues. The germline CDR1 and CDR2 sequences are SEHNR and FQNEAQ (reference sequence). V was clipped by 1 base and J by 3 bases, with 13 bases between them. The CDR3: CASSLGQGGNYNEQFF. CDR3 sequence (DNA): TGTGCCAGCAGCTTAGGACAGGGCGGGAACTACAATGAGCAGTTCTTC.